What follows are 21 T cell receptor beta chains derived from one specimen sequenced in a study of T cells in Graves' hyperthyroidism and ophthalmopathy. Using RNA transcripts as the source, TCR beta CDR3 regions were amplified. The TCR CDR3 was amplified in a first-round RT-PCR using the HTBI primer set. MiXCR was run by TCRdb on the multiplex PCR reads, yielding one entry per CDR3 protein. This table has about 400,000 distinct CDR3 sequences, roughly 13% appearing once. Sequencing used blood. These TCRs come from a man aged 50 to 60 with Graves' ophthalmopathy.

The chain is built from TRBV7-6 and TRBJ2-7; 8 nucleotides line up with TRBD2. CDR3 size: 14 residues. J was trimmed by 5 bases and V by 3 bases; bases with no gene match: 6. Germline-derived CDR1 and CDR2 are SGHVS and FNYEAQ. The CDR3 here is CASSFGTRIHEQYF. Here the CDR3 DNA reads TGTGCCAGCAGCTTTGGGACTAGGATCCACGAGCAGTACTTC.

The chain recombines TRBV24-1 with TRBJ2-3; 9 positions match TRBD1. The CDR3 spans 16 residues. Losses at the gene ends were 3 bases for V and 2 bases for J; bases not matched to a gene: 5. CDR1 and CDR2 (germline): KGHDR, SFDVKD. CDR3 loop: CATSDPGTGITDTQYF. For the CDR3, the DNA is TGTGCCACCAGTGATCCCGGGACAGGGATCACAGATACGCAGTATTTT.

This clonotype was seen repeatedly, ten times or more. The chain joins TRBV9 to TRBJ2-1; D perhaps matches TRBD2 (6 bases). Germline values: CDR1 SGDLS, CDR2 YYNGEE. This CDR3 has 15 residues. The V and J ends lost 3 bases and 0 bases respectively, with 10 bases between them. The CDR3 sequence: CASSAGVSSYNEQFF. Written as DNA, the CDR3 is TGTGCCAGCAGCGCGGGGGTATCCTCCTACAATGAGCAGTTCTTC.

This clonotype was detected only a few times. This chain connects TRBV10-3 to TRBJ1-5; D gene uncertain. The CDR3 covers 13 residues. Trimming cost V 8 bases and J 3 bases, with 11 bases left between them. Germline CDR1 and CDR2: ENHRY and SYGVKD. As DNA, the CDR3 is TGTGCCATCTCACCGGCAGACAATCAGCCCCAGCATTTT. Its translation is CAISPADNQPQHF.

This sequence joins TRBV28 and TRBJ1-4; 9 bases are shared with TRBD1. This CDR3 is 16 amino acids long. V gave up 6 bases and J gave up 6 bases; unmatched junction bases: 11. The germline CDR1 and CDR2 sequences are MDHEN and SYDVKM. The CDR3 is CASSSSPGTGYEKLFF. CDR3 nucleotide sequence: TGTGCCAGCAGCTCCTCCCCCGGGACAGGGTATGAAAAACTGTTTTTT.

At least ten counts were recorded for this clonotype. J is TRBJ2-1 and V is TRBV29-1; 7 nucleotides match TRBD2. The CDR3 runs to 14 residues. Germline CDR1 is SQVTM and CDR2 is ANQGSEA. Trimming took 7 bases from V and 1 from J; bases not matched to a gene: 7. The CDR3 sequence is CSERSGKSYNEQFF. The CDR3 DNA follows: TGCAGCGAAAGAAGCGGGAAGTCCTACAATGAGCAGTTCTTC.

This clonotype was counted ten times or more. The genes are TRBV7-8 and TRBJ2-7; the D is unclear. The CDR3 contains 15 residues. Germline lookup yields CDR1 SGHVS and CDR2 FQNEAQ. Between the trimmed V and J ends, which lost 2 bases and 1 base, there was a span of 12 bases. Here the CDR3 DNA reads TGTGCCAGCAGCTTACGTCCGTCTGAGTCCTACGAGCAGTACTTC. Protein product: CASSLRPSESYEQYF. The whole variable domain, remainder taken from reference TRBV7-8 and TRBJ2-7, is GAGVSQSPRYKVAKRGQDVALRCDPISGHVSLFWYQQALGQGPEFLTYFQNEAQLDKSGLPSDRFFAERPEGSVSTLKIQRTQQEDSAVYLCASSLRPSESYEQYFGPGTRLTVT.

This clonotype was seen many times. This chain connects TRBV6-1 to TRBJ2-3; a possible D gene is TRBD1 (5 bases). Trimming removed 3 bases at V and 2 bases at J, with 15 bases between. Germline assignment: CDR1 MNHNS and CDR2 SASEGT. CDR3 length: 16 residues. CDR3 bases: TGTGCCAGCAGTGATATGTCAGGGTCGGACACAGATACGCAGTATTTT. It specifies CASSDMSGSDTDTQYF.

The table lists this clonotype with many counts. V usage is TRBV7-8 and J usage is TRBJ2-3, with TRBD2 matching over 10 bases. The germline CDR1 and CDR2 sequences are SGHVS and FQNEAQ. The CDR3 extends over 19 amino acids. The ends lost 2 bases at V and 0 bases at J; junction bases unmatched: 11. This chain's CDR3 is CASSLWDRETSGSTDTQYF. The CDR3 nucleotides are TGTGCCAGCAGCTTATGGGACAGAGAGACTAGCGGGAGCACAGATACGCAGTATTTT.

This clonotype was counted ten times or more. The gene calls are TRBV28 and TRBJ2-7; TRBD2 matches 14 bases. Per germline, CDR1 MDHEN and CDR2 SYDVKM. V lost 8 bases, J lost 3 bases, and 12 bases stayed unmatched. This CDR3 is 17 amino acids long. The CDR3 loop is CASSHTDGTSGSYEQYF. The CDR3 DNA reads TGTGCCAGCTCACACACGGATGGGACTAGCGGGAGCTACGAGCAGTACTTC. Supplemented by reference TRBV28 and TRBJ2-7, the full variable domain reads DVKVTQSSRYLVKRTGEKVFLECVQDMDHENMFWYRQDPGLGLRLIYFSYDVKMKEKGDIPEGYSVSREKKERFSLILESASTNQTSMYLCASSHTDGTSGSYEQYFGPGTRLTVT.

A few counts support this clonotype. The rearrangement joins TRBV4-1 to TRBJ2-7; perhaps TRBD2 as D (6 bases). CDR3 length: 16 residues. Trimming shortened V by 3 bases and J by 5 bases, and 20 bases separated the two germline ends. CDR1 and CDR2 (germline): MGHRA, YSYEKL. CDR3 loop: CASSQPQKAGWDEQYF. The CDR3 coding sequence is TGCGCCAGCAGCCAGCCCCAGAAGGCGGGATGGGACGAGCAGTACTTC.

V usage is TRBV28 and J usage is TRBJ2-7; 7 bases line up with TRBD2. The CDR3 is made up of 15 amino acids. J lost 1 base, V lost 3 bases, and 6 bases had no gene match. Germline values: CDR1 MDHEN, CDR2 SYDVKM. CDR3 residues: CASSFNSGRSYEQYF. DNA of the CDR3: TGTGCCAGCAGTTTTAATAGCGGGCGTTCCTACGAGCAGTACTTC.

This clonotype was found many times. The V gene is TRBV5-1, the J gene TRBJ2-3; 13 bases agree with TRBD2. This CDR3 contains 18 residues. CDR1 is SGHRS and CDR2 is YFSETQ in the germline V gene. Losses at the gene ends were 0 bases for V and 1 base for J; bases not matched to a gene: 5. CDR3 nucleotides: TGCGCCAGCAGCTTGGTTGGGACTAGCGGGACAGGCACAGATACGCAGTATTTT. Translated: CASSLVGTSGTGTDTQYF.

In this sample, this clonotype turned up many times. This sequence joins TRBV11-3 and TRBJ1-1; the D gene is possibly TRBD1 (5 bases). Deletions cut 5 bases from V and 4 bases from J, with 14 bases between. The CDR3 length is 14 residues. Germline V gives CDR1 SGHNT, CDR2 YENEEA. The CDR3 sequence: CASSTGLEGTEAFF. CDR3 nucleotides: TGTGCCAGCAGCACGGGACTGGAGGGCACTGAAGCTTTCTTT. Variable domain in full (rest from reference TRBV11-3 and TRBJ1-1): EAGVVQSPRYKIIEKKQPVAFWCNPISGHNTLYWYLQNLGQGPELLIRYENEEAVDDSQLPKDRFSAERLKGVDSTLKIQPAELGDSAVYLCASSTGLEGTEAFFGQGTRLTVV.

This clonotype was recorded at least ten times. CDR3 in DNA: TGTGCCAGCAGTATCCGGGACCAAGGAGGTCAGCCCCAGCATTTT. Residues: CASSIRDQGGQPQHF. The rearrangement uses TRBV12-3 or TRBV12-4 and TRBJ1-5; the D gene is possibly TRBD1 (5 bases). Trimming took off 5 bases at V and 6 bases at J, with 17 bases between the two ends. This CDR3 region has 15 residues.

This clonotype was recorded at least ten times. The rearrangement links TRBV28 to TRBJ1-5; TRBD1 matches 8 bases. Germline CDR1 MDHEN, CDR2 SYDVKM. Losses at the gene ends were 4 bases for V and 4 bases for J; bases not matched to a gene: 3. This CDR3 is 14 amino acids long. CDR3 loop: CASSSDRVNQPQHF. CDR3 nucleotides: TGTGCCAGCAGTTCGGACAGGGTAAATCAGCCCCAGCATTTT. The complete variable domain, with remaining parts taken from reference TRBV28 and TRBJ1-5, reads DVKVTQSSRYLVKRTGEKVFLECVQDMDHENMFWYRQDPGLGLRLIYFSYDVKMKEKGDIPEGYSVSREKKERFSLILESASTNQTSMYLCASSSDRVNQPQHFGDGTRLSIL.

The chain joins TRBV25-1 to TRBJ2-1, with 7 nucleotides matching TRBD1. V shed 0 bases and J 3 bases; nucleotides not matched to a gene: 5. Germline V gives CDR1 MGHDK, CDR2 SYGVNS. The CDR3 loop spans 16 amino acids. CDR3 sequence (DNA): TGTGCCAGCAGTGAATATCCGACAGGGCGCTACAATGAGCAGTTCTTC. It codes for CASSEYPTGRYNEQFF.

The J gene is TRBJ1-4, the V gene TRBV4-2; no clear D. Trimming cost V 1 base and J 8 bases, with 14 bases left between them. Germline V CDR1 and CDR2: LGHNA, YNFKEQ. The CDR3 contains 15 residues. CDR3 sequence (DNA): TGTGCCAGCAGCCAAGGCAGTTCAGAAGCCGAAAAACTGTTTTTT. This gives the protein CASSQGSSEAEKLFF.

The rearrangement joins TRBV19 to TRBJ1-5; 7 bases map to TRBD1. Germline V lookup: CDR1 LNHDA, CDR2 SQIVND (reference sequence). The CDR3 is 16 amino acids. V was pared by 6 bases and J by 2 bases, with 10 bases of the junction left unmatched. The CDR3 sequence: CASSRGGAGGNQPQHF. CDR3 bases: TGTGCCAGTAGCAGGGGGGGGGCTGGGGGCAATCAGCCCCAGCATTTT.

The rearrangement uses TRBV6-2 or TRBV6-3 and TRBJ2-3; 8 bases match TRBD2. The CDR3 spans 16 residues. The trim removed 4 bases at V and 4 bases at J, leaving 10 bases unmatched. Germline V gene lookup returns CDR1 MNHEY and CDR2 SVGEGT. CDR3 amino acids: CASSSLKAGASDTQYF. In DNA form, the CDR3 reads TGTGCCAGCAGTTCCTTAAAAGCGGGAGCTTCAGATACGCAGTATTTT.

This chain joins TRBV18 and TRBJ1-4, with D uncertain. CDR1 is KGHSH and CDR2 is LQKENI in the germline V gene. This CDR3 contains 17 residues. Trimming cost V 4 bases and J 0 bases, with 15 bases left between them. The CDR3 DNA reads TGTGCCAGCTCACGTCAAACACGGGGAGCAACTAATGAAAAACTGTTTTTT. It yields the protein CASSRQTRGATNEKLFF.